The 22 T cell receptor beta chains below were found in one sample sequenced in a study of regulatory T cells in long-lasting Graves disease. Researchers made TCR beta libraries by using iRepertoire HTBI primers and running Arm-PCR on CDR3 regions. TCRdb called the multiplex PCR reads again in MiXCR, with one record for every CDR3 protein. The table shows about 540,000 distinct CDR3 sequences, with approximately 13% occurring only once. Regarding time point: newly diagnosed GD, antithyroid drugs for less than 3 months. Following extraction of RNA from PBMCs, that RNA was used to make the TCR library. These same data were also listed under a study on T cells in Graves' hyperthyroidism and ophthalmopathy.

Sequenced here: peripheral blood mononuclear cells (PBMCs), sampled at new diagnosis, from a patient treated with antithyroid drugs. The receptors were gathered from a man aged 30 to 45 with Graves disease.

This clonotype occurred many times. This chain joins TRBV3-1 and TRBJ2-7, with 12 bases lining up with TRBD2. J gave up 5 bases and V 5 bases, and 7 bases lay outside the gene matches. CDR1 and CDR2 (germline): LGHDT, YNNKEL (reference sequence). CDR3 length: 15 residues. The chain's CDR3 is CASSFGLAGLNEQYF. CDR3 coding DNA: TGTGCCAGCAGCTTCGGACTAGCGGGATTAAACGAGCAGTACTTC.

This clonotype was detected many times. The chain joins TRBV12-3 or TRBV12-4 to TRBJ2-7; D gene uncertain. Trimming left V 2 bases short and J 9 bases short, with 11 bases between. This CDR3 is built from 12 residues. DNA of the CDR3: TGTGCCAGCAGTTTATCAGCCCTCGCGCAGTACTTC. This encodes CASSLSALAQYF.

This clonotype was seen ten or more times. This chain links TRBV20-1 with TRBJ2-1; TRBD2 aligns across 7 bases. V lost 0 bases to trimming and J lost 5 bases; unmatched junction nucleotides: 7. The CDR3 contains 15 residues. Germline CDR1 and CDR2: DFQATT and SNEGSKA (reference sequence). The CDR3 sequence: CSARDLAENHNEQFF. CDR3 coding DNA: TGCAGTGCTAGAGACCTAGCGGAAAACCACAATGAGCAGTTCTTC.

The table lists this clonotype with many counts. This rearrangement joins TRBV5-1 to TRBJ2-3; D unresolved. The germline gives CDR1 SGHRS, CDR2 YFSETQ. The germline V and J ends were trimmed by 0 bases and 5 bases, with 4 bases remaining between them. The CDR3 covers 12 residues. CDR3 DNA sequence: TGCGCCAGCAGCTTGGATGTAGATACGCAGTATTTT. This codes for CASSLDVDTQYF.

This clonotype has a count of ten or more. The rearrangement joins TRBV24-1 to TRBJ2-2, with 7 bases matching TRBD2. Germline-derived CDR1 and CDR2 are KGHDR and SFDVKD. Trimming took 0 bases from V and 3 from J; bases not matched to a gene: 0. The CDR3 spans 15 residues. DNA for the CDR3: TGTGCCACCAGTGATTTGGCGGGGGACACCGGGGAGCTGTTTTTT. This codes for CATSDLAGDTGELFF.

Ten or more counts support this clonotype. V gene TRBV19 combines with J gene TRBJ2-7; unclear D gene. Germline CDR1 is LNHDA and CDR2 is SQIVND (reference sequence). V was trimmed by 5 bases and J by 6 bases, leaving 14 bases between them. The CDR3 sequence is 13 residues long. The CDR3 reads CASSFRLGGEQYF. The CDR3 coding sequence is TGTGCCAGTAGTTTCCGTCTGGGCGGCGAGCAGTACTTC.

The CDR3 spells CASRPSGNTDTQYF. CDR3 DNA: TGCGCCAGCAGGCCTAGCGGCAACACAGATACGCAGTATTTT. The chain couples TRBV5-1 to TRBJ2-3, with 7 bases aligning to TRBD2. This CDR3 region has 14 residues. The germline V gene encodes CDR1 SGHRS and CDR2 YFSETQ. The V segment lost 5 bases and the J segment 2 bases; nucleotides outside the gene matches: 5.

In its sample, this clonotype was seen a few times. This rearrangement joins TRBV5-1 to TRBJ2-6; 16 bases agree with TRBD2. The J segment lost 0 bases and the V segment lost 9 bases, leaving 12 bases of the junction unmatched. Germline CDR1 reads SGHRS; CDR2 reads YFSETQ. The CDR3 contains 20 residues. The CDR3 region is CANSHRGLAGGYSGANVLTF. DNA for the CDR3: TGCGCCAACTCCCATCGGGGACTAGCGGGAGGGTACTCTGGGGCCAACGTCCTGACTTTC.

This chain links TRBV30 with TRBJ1-1, with D possibly matching TRBD1 (6 bases). The V end was cut by 0 bases, the J end by 6 bases, with 11 bases between. The germline gives CDR1 GTSNPN, CDR2 SVGIG (reference sequence). The CDR3 runs 13 residues. For the CDR3, the DNA is TGTGCCTGGAGTGTTGGCGGGGGGCCTGAAGCTTTCTTT. Protein sequence: CAWSVGGGPEAFF.

The rearrangement joins TRBV20-1 to TRBJ1-5, with 8 nucleotides matching TRBD1. The CDR3 is 12 amino acids. V lost 7 bases and J lost 7; bases outside the gene matches: 6. The germline V gene has CDR1 DFQATT and CDR2 SNEGSKA (reference sequence). CDR3 sequence (DNA): TGCAGTGGGCAGGACAGGGCACAGCCCCAGCATTTT. Protein: CSGQDRAQPQHF.

In this sample, this clonotype turned up a few times. The J gene is TRBJ1-5, the V gene TRBV19, with no clear D. The V end was cut by 3 bases, the J end by 7 bases, with 16 bases between. The CDR3 is 15 amino acids. The V gene's germline CDR1 is LNHDA and CDR2 SQIVND (reference sequence). The CDR3 sequence: CASSMKQSVGQPQHF. CDR3 nucleotide sequence: TGTGCCAGTAGTATGAAGCAGTCGGTGGGGCAGCCCCAGCATTTT.

The chain links TRBV6-4 to TRBJ1-1; D gene uncertain. Germline V lookup: CDR1 MRHNA, CDR2 SNTAGT. V lost 4 bases and J 2 bases, leaving 11 bases between the germline ends. This CDR3 is built from 14 residues. Written as DNA, the CDR3 is TGTGCCAGCAGTGCCTCGTTTGCCAACACTGAAGCTTTCTTT. Translated: CASSASFANTEAFF.

The rearrangement joins TRBV24-1 to TRBJ2-3, with a tentative D call TRBD2 (5 bases). Germline CDR1 is KGHDR and CDR2 is SFDVKD. Trimming removed 1 base at V and 4 bases at J, with 14 bases between. This CDR3 comprises 16 residues. The CDR3, as DNA: TGTGCCACCAGTGATTTCGTCGGGGTCCTACCAGATACGCAGTATTTT. Its translation is CATSDFVGVLPDTQYF.

This clonotype was detected a few times. The rearrangement joins TRBV28 to TRBJ1-5; D remains ambiguous. The CDR3 has 14 residues. Germline V gene lookup returns CDR1 MDHEN and CDR2 SYDVKM. V was trimmed by 1 base and J by 6 bases, leaving 10 bases between them. CDR3 region: CASSLYSTAQPQHF. DNA for the CDR3: TGTGCCAGCAGTTTATATTCGACGGCTCAGCCCCAGCATTTT.

This clonotype was recorded at least ten times. This chain links TRBV30 with TRBJ2-7; 7 bases are a match to TRBD1. The CDR3 has 16 residues. V was clipped by 2 bases and J by 0 bases; unmatched bases: 10. CDR1 GTSNPN and CDR2 SVGIG come from the germline V gene (reference sequence). The chain's CDR3 is CAWSNLNRGRSYEQYF. CDR3 DNA sequence: TGTGCCTGGAGTAACCTCAACAGGGGACGCTCCTACGAGCAGTACTTC.

This clonotype appeared many times. This chain links TRBV12-3 or TRBV12-4 with TRBJ2-3; 13 nucleotides match TRBD2. After removal of 2 bases from V and 3 bases from J, the junction contained 8 bases not matched to a gene. The CDR3 loop spans 18 amino acids. CDR3 in amino acids: CASSLWGLAGKGTDTQYF. The CDR3 coding sequence is TGTGCCAGCAGTTTATGGGGACTAGCGGGAAAGGGTACAGATACGCAGTATTTT.

The sample holds a few counts of this clonotype. The V and J genes are TRBV11-2 and TRBJ2-7; TRBD1 is a possible D gene (6 bases). The CDR3 sequence is 15 residues long. V lost 5 bases, J lost 7 bases, and 21 bases lay in between. Per the germline V gene, CDR1 is SGHAT and CDR2 is FQNNGV. In nucleotides, the CDR3 is TGTGCCAGCAGCAGTCGCTTCCAGGGGCGAAGGGAGCAGTACTTC. It specifies CASSSRFQGRREQYF.

This clonotype has just one count. The CDR3 protein is CASRPPGLAVNTGELFF. The CDR3 coding sequence is TGTGCCAGCAGGCCTCCGGGACTAGCGGTGAACACCGGGGAGCTGTTTTTT. The rearrangement links TRBV2 to TRBJ2-2; 11 bases line up with TRBD2. This CDR3 is 17 amino acids long. Looked up from germline, CDR1 is SNHLY and CDR2 is FYNNEI. J gave up 1 base and V 6 bases, and 7 bases lay outside the gene matches. Combining the CDR3 with reference TRBV2 and TRBJ2-2 gives the whole variable domain EPEVTQTPSHQVTQMGQEVILRCVPISNHLYFYWYRQILGQKVEFLVSFYNNEISEKSEIFDDQFSVERPDGSNFTLKIRSTKLEDSAMYFCASRPPGLAVNTGELFFGEGSRLTVL.

This rearrangement joins TRBV19 to TRBJ2-2; D possibly corresponds to TRBD1 (6 bases). Germline assignment: CDR1 LNHDA and CDR2 SQIVND (reference sequence). The CDR3 contains 18 residues. V lost 1 base and J lost 4, with 19 bases in between. The CDR3 DNA follows: TGTGCCAGTAGTATAGTGCTGGGGGACACTTTCCCCACCGGGGAGCTGTTTTTT. This gives the protein CASSIVLGDTFPTGELFF. Full variable domain (rest looked up from reference TRBV19 and TRBJ2-2): DGGITQSPKYLFRKEGQNVTLSCEQNLNHDAMYWYRQDPGQGLRLIYYSQIVNDFQKGDIAEGYSVSREKKESFPLTVTSAQKNPTAFYLCASSIVLGDTFPTGELFFGEGSRLTVL.

This clonotype was counted between two and nine times. The J gene is TRBJ2-1, the V gene TRBV6-1; 11 nucleotides match TRBD2. The V and J ends lost 5 bases and 8 bases, in that order; junction bases with no gene match: 11. The CDR3 extends over 16 amino acids. Germline lookup yields CDR1 MNHNS and CDR2 SASEGT. The CDR3 bases are TGTGCCAGCAGTCGTTTTCTTAGCGGGAGGGCGTATGAGCAGTTCTTC. Residues: CASSRFLSGRAYEQFF.

As regards this clonotype: Since a much larger clone is just one base distant, this may be a read error. V and J are TRBV11-2 and TRBJ2-7; 13 nucleotides line up with TRBD2. Germline V gene sequence: CDR1 SGHAT, CDR2 FQNNGV. Germline trimming cut 5 bases from V and 6 bases from J; bases unmatched to any gene: 10. The CDR3 has 16 amino acids. The CDR3 spells CASSPLWTSGSSEQYF. DNA for the CDR3: TGTGCCAGCAGCCCCCTCTGGACTAGCGGGAGCTCCGAGCAGTACTTC.

In regard to this clonotype: A far larger clone is only one base removed, so a read error is likely. The rearrangement uses TRBV11-2 and TRBJ2-3, with D uncertain. The tail of the sequence fits TRBJ2-1 better, so the J call may be wrong. CDR3 length equals 11 residues. Germline V gene sequence: CDR1 SGHAT, CDR2 FQNNGV. The CDR3 DNA reads as TGTGTCAGCAGCTTAGGCGCGAGGCAGTTCTTC. It is translated as CVSSLGARQFF.